This T cell receptor (beta chain) appears in the sequencing data of a study of CD8 T cells in ankylosing spondylitis (dated by TCRdb to about 2017). Regarding the complete study: The study profiled T cell receptor beta repertoires in healthy donors and ankylosing spondylitis patients to find disease-linked TCR variants. In total, the full study cohort was made up of roughly 110 healthy donors and 25 ankylosing spondylitis patients. Peripheral blood was sampled, and synovial fluid was also collected from ankylosing spondylitis patients.

This clonotype was counted a few times. There is no known antigen for this receptor. It has no much larger one-base neighbor in the sample; base qualities were not kept. The germline V gene provides CDR1 ENHRY and CDR2 SYGVKD. A distance of 10 bases separates the germline ends of V and J, which lose 6 bases and 4 bases respectively. Measured from the cysteine to the phenylalanine, the CDR3 is 12 residues long. Only CDR3 DNA remains: 36 bases, in frame from the first base. Study-level results and caveats: In peripheral blood, the disease-linked clones were found at relatively low frequencies and had a CD8+ phenotype. Significant enrichment of the disease-linked clones was reported in matched synovial fluid samples from ankylosing spondylitis patients. Blood from ankylosing spondylitis patients appeared to be characterized by a TCR beta motif composed of about eight highly homologous amino acid variants. Some of the motif variants had been reported before in the synovial fluid and blood of reactive arthritis patients, a finding that suggests common disease-initiation mechanisms.

Data came from an Illumina HiSeq 2500. Quantitative 5'-RACE with molecular barcodes was the method used to prepare the TCR beta libraries. The published analysis was carried out like this. A new computational method, built on a probabilistic model of VDJ rearrangement, was used to identify disease-linked TCR variants. Starting from the raw public reads, TCRdb applied fastp trimming at Q25, assembled clones with MiXCR and retained in-frame beta chains. Every CDR3 protein is listed once, alongside the most common genes and DNA of its rows. The V and J calls reflect TCRdb's pipeline rather than the authors' work. The sample contains 700,000 to 1,000,000 distinct CDR3 sequences, 10% to 15% of them found a single time. The ten most abundant clones make up about 0.5% of the sample.

This receptor was obtained from a male donor with ankylosing spondylitis. The specimen was blood, either unsorted or a sorted T cell fraction (not recorded which). Rearrangement joined TRBV10-3 to TRBJ2-7; TRBD2 could be the D gene, as 7 bases match. The nucleotides read TGTGCCATCAGGAGGGGGGGTTACGAGCAGTACTTC. This translates into CAIRRGGYEQYF.